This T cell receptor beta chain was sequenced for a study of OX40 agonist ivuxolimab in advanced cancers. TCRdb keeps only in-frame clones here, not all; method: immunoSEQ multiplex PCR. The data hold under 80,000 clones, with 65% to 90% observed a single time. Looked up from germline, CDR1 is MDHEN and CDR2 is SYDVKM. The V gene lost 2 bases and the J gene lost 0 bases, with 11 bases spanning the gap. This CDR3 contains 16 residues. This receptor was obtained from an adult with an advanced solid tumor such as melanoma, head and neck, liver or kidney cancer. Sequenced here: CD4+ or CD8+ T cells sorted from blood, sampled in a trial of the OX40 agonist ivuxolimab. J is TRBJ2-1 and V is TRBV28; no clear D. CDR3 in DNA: TGTGCCAGCAGTTTAGGCAGTGCGAGCTCCTACAATGAGCAGTTCTTC. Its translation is CASSLGSASSYNEQFF. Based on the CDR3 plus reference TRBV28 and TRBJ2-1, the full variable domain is DVKVTQSSRYLVKRTGEKVFLECVQDMDHENMFWYRQDPGLGLRLIYFSYDVKMKEKGDIPEGYSVSREKKERFSLILESASTNQTSMYLCASSLGSASSYNEQFFGPGTRLTVL.